In its sample, the clone carrying this T cell receptor beta chain was seen once. This sample is part of a study of radiotherapy plus CTLA-4 blockade in lung cancer. Clones were sequenced by immunoSEQ multiplex PCR, and TCRdb holds only the in-frame ones, with some missing. The sample shows roughly 100,000 clones, approximately 78% of them seen only once. The germline V gene has CDR1 SGHDT and CDR2 YYEEEE. The V gene end was trimmed by 6 bases and the J gene end by 1 base; junction bases not matched to a gene: 8. There are 15 residues in the CDR3. This specimen was peripheral blood, taken from a patient treated with radiotherapy plus ipilimumab. The TCR was taken from a human donor with non-small cell lung cancer who had a partial response to radiotherapy plus ipilimumab. The chain is built from TRBV5-6 and TRBJ2-5, with 8 bases fitting TRBD1. CDR3 nucleotide sequence: TGTGCCAGCACGTTCCAGGACAGGGCCCAAGAGACCCAGTACTTC. This encodes CASTFQDRAQETQYF.